This T cell receptor beta chain stems from a study of blood T cell repertoires in COVID-19. For the study at large: Acute and convalescent COVID-19 specimens originated in the United States, Italy and Spain. PBMCs, B-cell-depleted T cells, or T cells were the source of the cDNA or gDNA that made up the material.

Participants, about 18 to 90 years old, spanned fewer than 30 US areas. The assay was immunoSEQ multiplex PCR, and TCRdb's table has in-frame clones only and misses some. The sample holds over 300,000 clones, approximately 89% seen once. The CDR3 is 14 amino acids. Looked up from germline, CDR1 is SGHTA and CDR2 is FQGNSA. After removal of 4 bases from V and 10 bases from J, the junction contained 11 bases not matched to a gene. This TCR was recovered from a woman aged 40 to 50 who had recovered from COVID-19. Sequencing was carried out using PBMCs or T cells enriched from blood (not recorded which). This sequence joins TRBV7-2 and TRBJ1-2, with TRBD1 matching over 8 bases. CDR3 in DNA: TGTGCCAGCAGCTCACGGACAGGGCAAGAAGACTACACCTTC. The encoded protein is CASSSRTGQEDYTF.